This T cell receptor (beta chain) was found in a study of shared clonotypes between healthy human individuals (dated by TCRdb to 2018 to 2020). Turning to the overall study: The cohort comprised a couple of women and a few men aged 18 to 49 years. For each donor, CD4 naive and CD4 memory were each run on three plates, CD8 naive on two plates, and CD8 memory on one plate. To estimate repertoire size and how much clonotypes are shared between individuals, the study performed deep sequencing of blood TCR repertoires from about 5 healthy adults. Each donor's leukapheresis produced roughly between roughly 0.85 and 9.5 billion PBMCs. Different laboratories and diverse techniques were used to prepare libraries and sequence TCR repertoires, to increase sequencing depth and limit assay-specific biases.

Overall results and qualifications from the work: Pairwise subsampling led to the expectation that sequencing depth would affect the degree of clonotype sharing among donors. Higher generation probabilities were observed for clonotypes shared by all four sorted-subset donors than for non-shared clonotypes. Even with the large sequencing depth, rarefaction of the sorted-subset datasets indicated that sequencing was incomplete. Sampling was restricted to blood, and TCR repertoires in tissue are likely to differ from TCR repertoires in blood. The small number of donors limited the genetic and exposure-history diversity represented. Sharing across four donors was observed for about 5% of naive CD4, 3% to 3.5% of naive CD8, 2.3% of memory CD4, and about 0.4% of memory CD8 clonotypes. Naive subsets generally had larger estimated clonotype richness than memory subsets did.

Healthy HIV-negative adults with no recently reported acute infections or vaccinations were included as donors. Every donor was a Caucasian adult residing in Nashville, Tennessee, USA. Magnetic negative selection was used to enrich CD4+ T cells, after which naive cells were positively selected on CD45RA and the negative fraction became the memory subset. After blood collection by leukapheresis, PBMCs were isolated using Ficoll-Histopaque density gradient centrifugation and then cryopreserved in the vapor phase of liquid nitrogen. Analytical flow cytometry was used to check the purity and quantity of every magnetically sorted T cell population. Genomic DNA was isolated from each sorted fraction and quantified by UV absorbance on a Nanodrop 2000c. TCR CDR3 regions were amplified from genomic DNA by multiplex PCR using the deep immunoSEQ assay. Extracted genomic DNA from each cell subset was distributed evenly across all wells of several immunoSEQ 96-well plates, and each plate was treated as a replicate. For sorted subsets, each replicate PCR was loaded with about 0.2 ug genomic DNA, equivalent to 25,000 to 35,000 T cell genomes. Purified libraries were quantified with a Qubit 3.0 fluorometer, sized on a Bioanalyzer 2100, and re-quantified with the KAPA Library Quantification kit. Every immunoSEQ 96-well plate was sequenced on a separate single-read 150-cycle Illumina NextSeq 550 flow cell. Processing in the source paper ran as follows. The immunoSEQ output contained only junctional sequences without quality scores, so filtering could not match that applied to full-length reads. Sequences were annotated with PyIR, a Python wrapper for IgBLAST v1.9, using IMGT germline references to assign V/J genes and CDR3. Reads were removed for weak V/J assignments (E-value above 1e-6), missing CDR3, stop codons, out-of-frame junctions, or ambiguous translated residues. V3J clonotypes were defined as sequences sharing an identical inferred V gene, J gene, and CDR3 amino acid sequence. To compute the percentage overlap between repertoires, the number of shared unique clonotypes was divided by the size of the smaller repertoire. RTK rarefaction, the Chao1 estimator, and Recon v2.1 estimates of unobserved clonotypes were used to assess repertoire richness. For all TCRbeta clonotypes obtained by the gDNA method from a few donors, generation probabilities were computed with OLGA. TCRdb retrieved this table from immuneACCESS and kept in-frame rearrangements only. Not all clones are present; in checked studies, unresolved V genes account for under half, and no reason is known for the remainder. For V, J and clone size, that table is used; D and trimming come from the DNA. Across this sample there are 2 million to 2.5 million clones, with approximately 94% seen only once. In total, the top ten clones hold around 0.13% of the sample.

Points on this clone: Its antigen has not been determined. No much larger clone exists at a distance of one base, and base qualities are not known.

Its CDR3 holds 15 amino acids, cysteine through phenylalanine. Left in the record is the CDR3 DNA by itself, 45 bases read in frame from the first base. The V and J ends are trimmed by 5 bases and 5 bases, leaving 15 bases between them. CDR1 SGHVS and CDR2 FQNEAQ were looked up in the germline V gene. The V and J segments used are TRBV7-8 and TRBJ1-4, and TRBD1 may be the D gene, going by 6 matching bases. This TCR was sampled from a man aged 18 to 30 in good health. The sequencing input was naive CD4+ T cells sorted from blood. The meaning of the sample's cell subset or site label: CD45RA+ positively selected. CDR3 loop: CASSPTGTRNEKLFF. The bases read TGTGCCAGCAGCCCGACCGGGACACGAAATGAAAAACTGTTTTTT. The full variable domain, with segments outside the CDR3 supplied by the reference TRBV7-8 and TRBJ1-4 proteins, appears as GAGVSQSPRYKVAKRGQDVALRCDPISGHVSLFWYQQALGQGPEFLTYFQNEAQLDKSGLPSDRFFAERPEGSVSTLKIQRTQQEDSAVYLCASSPTGTRNEKLFFGSGTQLSVL.